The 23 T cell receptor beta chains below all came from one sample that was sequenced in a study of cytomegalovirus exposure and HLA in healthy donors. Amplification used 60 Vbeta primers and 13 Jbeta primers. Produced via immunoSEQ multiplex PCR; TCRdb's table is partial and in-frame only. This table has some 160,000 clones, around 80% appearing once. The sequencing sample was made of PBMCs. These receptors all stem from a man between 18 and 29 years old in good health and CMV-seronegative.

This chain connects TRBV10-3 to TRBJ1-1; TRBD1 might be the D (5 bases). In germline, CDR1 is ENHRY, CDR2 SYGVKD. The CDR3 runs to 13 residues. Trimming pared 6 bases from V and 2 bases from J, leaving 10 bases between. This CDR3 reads CAIRWGVNTEAFF. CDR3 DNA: TGTGCCATCAGATGGGGGGTTAACACTGAAGCTTTCTTT.

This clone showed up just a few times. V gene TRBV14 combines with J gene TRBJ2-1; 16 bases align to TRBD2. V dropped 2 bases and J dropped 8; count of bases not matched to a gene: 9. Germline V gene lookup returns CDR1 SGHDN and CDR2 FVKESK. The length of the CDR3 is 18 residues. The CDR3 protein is CASSQLTPGLAGGYEQFF. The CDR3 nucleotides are TGTGCCAGCAGCCAACTCACTCCGGGACTAGCGGGGGGGTATGAGCAGTTCTTC.

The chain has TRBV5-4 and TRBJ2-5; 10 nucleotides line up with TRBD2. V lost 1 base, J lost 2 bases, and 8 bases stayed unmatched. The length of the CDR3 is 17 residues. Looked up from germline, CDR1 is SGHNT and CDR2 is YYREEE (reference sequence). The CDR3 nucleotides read TGTGCCAGCAGCTTGCAGCTTTTAGCGGGAGGACAAGAGACCCAGTACTTC. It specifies CASSLQLLAGGQETQYF.

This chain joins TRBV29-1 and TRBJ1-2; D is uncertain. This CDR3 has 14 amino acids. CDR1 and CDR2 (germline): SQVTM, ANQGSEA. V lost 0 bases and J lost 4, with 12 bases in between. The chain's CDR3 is CSVEDRKGGYGYTF. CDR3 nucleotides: TGCAGCGTTGAAGATCGTAAAGGCGGCTATGGCTACACCTTC.

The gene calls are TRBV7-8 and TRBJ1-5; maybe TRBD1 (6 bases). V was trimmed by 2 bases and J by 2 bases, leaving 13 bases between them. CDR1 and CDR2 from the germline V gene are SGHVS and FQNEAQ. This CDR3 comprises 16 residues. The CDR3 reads CASSLSQGIGNQPQHF. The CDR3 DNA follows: TGTGCCAGCAGCTTATCACAGGGAATCGGCAATCAGCCCCAGCATTTT.

The CDR3 here is CASRTQGGYGYTF. For the CDR3, the DNA is TGTGCCAGCAGGACACAGGGGGGCTATGGCTACACCTTC. V gene TRBV7-2 combines with J gene TRBJ1-2; 8 positions agree with TRBD1. J gave up 4 bases and V 6 bases, and 4 bases lay outside the gene matches. This CDR3 has 13 residues. Looked up from germline, CDR1 is SGHTA and CDR2 is FQGNSA. Based on the CDR3 plus reference TRBV7-2 and TRBJ1-2, the full variable domain is GAGVSQSPSNKVTEKGKDVELRCDPISGHTALYWYRQSLGQGLEFLIYFQGNSAPDKSGLPSDRFSAERTGGSVSTLTIQRTQQEDSAVYLCASRTQGGYGYTFGSGTRLTVV.

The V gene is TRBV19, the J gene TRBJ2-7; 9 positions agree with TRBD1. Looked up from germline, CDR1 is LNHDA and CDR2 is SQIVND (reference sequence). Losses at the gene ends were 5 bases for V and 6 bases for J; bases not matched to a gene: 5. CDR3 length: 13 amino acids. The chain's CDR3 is CASSSTGGGEQYF. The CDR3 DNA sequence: TGTGCCAGTAGTTCTACAGGGGGCGGCGAGCAGTACTTC.

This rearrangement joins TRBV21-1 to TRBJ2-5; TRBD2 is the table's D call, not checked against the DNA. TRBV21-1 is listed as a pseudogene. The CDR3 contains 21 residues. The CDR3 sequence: CASSKLGAAGGASMCQETQYF. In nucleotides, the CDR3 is TGTGCCAGCAGCAAATTAGGAGCCGCCGGGGGGGCATCAATGTGCCAAGAGACCCAGTACTTC.

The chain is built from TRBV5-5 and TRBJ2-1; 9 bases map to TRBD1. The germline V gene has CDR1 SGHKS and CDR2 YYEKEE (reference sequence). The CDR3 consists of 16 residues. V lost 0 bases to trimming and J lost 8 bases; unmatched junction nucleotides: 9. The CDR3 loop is CASSLAGDRGVHEQFF. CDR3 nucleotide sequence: TGTGCCAGCAGCTTGGCCGGAGACAGGGGGGTTCATGAGCAGTTCTTC.

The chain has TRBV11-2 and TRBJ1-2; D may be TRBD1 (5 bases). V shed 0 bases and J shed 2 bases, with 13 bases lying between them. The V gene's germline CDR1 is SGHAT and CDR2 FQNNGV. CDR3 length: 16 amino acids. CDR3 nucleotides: TGTGCCAGCAGCTTAGATCTCGTTAAGGGGAACTATGGCTACACCTTC. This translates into CASSLDLVKGNYGYTF.

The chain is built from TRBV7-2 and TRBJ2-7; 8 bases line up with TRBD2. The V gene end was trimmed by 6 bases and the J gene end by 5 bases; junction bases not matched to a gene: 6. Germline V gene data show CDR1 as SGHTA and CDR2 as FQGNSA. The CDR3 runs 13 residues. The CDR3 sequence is CASRASGLDEQYF. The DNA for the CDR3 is TGTGCCAGCAGGGCTAGCGGGCTAGACGAGCAGTACTTC.

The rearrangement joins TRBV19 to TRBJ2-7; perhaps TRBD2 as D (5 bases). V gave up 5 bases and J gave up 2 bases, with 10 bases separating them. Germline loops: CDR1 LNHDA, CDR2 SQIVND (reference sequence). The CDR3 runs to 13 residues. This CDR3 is CASSPGVTYEQYF. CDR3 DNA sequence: TGTGCCAGTAGTCCCGGGGTCACCTACGAGCAGTACTTC. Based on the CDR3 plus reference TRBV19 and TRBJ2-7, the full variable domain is DGGITQSPKYLFRKEGQNVTLSCEQNLNHDAMYWYRQDPGQGLRLIYYSQIVNDFQKGDIAEGYSVSREKKESFPLTVTSAQKNPTAFYLCASSPGVTYEQYFGPGTRLTVT.

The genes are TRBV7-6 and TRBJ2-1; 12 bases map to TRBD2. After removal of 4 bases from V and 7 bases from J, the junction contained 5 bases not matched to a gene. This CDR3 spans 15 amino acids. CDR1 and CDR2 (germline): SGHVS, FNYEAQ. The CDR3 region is CASSSTSGGWNEQFF. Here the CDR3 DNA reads TGTGCCAGCAGCTCCACTAGCGGGGGGTGGAATGAGCAGTTCTTC.

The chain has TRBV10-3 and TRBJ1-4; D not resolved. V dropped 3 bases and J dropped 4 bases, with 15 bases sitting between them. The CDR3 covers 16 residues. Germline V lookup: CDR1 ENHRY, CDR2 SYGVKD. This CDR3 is CAISDKWAFLNEKLFF. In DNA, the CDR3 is TGTGCCATCAGTGATAAGTGGGCCTTCCTTAATGAAAAACTGTTTTTT.

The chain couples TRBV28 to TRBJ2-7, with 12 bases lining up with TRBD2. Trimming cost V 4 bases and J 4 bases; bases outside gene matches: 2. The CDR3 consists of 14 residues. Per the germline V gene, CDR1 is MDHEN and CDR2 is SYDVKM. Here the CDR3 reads CASSSLAGGYEQYF. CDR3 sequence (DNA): TGTGCCAGCAGTTCCCTAGCGGGAGGGTACGAGCAGTACTTC.

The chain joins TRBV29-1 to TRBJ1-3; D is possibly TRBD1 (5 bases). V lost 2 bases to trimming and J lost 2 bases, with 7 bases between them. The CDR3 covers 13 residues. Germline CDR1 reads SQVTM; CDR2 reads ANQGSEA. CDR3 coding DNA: TGCAGCGTTGAATCGGGGGCTGGAAACACCATATATTTT. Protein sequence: CSVESGAGNTIYF. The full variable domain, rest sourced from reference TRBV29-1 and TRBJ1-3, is SAVISQKPSRDICQRGTSLTIQCQVDSQVTMMFWYRQQPGQSLTLIATANQGSEATYESGFVIDKFPISRPNLTFSTLTVSNMSPEDSSIYLCSVESGAGNTIYFGEGSWLTVV.

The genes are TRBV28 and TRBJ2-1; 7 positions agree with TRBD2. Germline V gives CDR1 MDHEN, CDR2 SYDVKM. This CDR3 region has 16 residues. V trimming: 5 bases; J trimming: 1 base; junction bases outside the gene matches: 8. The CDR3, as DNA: TGTGCCAGCAGTCCACATAGCGGGCGATCCTACAATGAGCAGTTCTTC. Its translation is CASSPHSGRSYNEQFF.

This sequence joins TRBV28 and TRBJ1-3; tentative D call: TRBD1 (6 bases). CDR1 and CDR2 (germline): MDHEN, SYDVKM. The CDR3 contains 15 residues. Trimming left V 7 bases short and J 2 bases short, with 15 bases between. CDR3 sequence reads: CASNPQGITGNTIYF. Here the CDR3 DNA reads TGTGCCAGCAACCCCCAGGGGATCACTGGAAACACCATATATTTT.

The CDR3 is CASNKQGGNTEAFF. CDR3 sequence (DNA): TGTGCCAGCAACAAACAGGGGGGTAACACTGAAGCTTTCTTT. The chain uses TRBV6-5 and TRBJ1-1, with TRBD1 identical over 8 bases. Unmatched junction bases numbered 6, after V lost 7 bases and J lost 2 bases. Germline CDR1 and CDR2: MNHEY and SVGAGI. The CDR3 contains 14 residues.

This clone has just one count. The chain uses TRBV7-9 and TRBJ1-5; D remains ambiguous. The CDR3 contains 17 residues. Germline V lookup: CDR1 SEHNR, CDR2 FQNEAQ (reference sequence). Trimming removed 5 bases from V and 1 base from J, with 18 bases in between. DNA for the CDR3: TGTGCCAGCAGCGAAAAGAGGTCTGGCGGAAGCAATCAGCCCCAGCATTTT. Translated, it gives CASSEKRSGGSNQPQHF.

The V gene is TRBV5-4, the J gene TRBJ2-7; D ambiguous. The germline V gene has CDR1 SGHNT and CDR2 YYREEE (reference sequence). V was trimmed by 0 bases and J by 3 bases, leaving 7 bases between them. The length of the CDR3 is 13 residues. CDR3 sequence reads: CASSLGPLYEQYF. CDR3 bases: TGTGCCAGCAGCTTGGGGCCCCTCTACGAGCAGTACTTC.

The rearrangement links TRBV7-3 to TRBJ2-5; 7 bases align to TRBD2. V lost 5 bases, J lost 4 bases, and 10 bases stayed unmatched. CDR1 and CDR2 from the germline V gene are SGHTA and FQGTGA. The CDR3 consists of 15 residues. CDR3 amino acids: CASSGTGRNGETQYF. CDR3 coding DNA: TGTGCCAGCAGCGGAACCGGGAGGAATGGAGAGACCCAGTACTTC.

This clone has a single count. The CDR3 sequence: CASSPSGTRTADTQYF. CDR3 DNA: TGTGCCAGCAGCCCCTCCGGGACTAGGACGGCGGATACGCAGTATTTT. The chain joins TRBV5-6 to TRBJ2-3, with 8 bases matching TRBD2. In germline, CDR1 is SGHDT, CDR2 YYEEEE. The V and J ends lost 4 bases and 6 bases, in that order; junction bases with no gene match: 13. This CDR3 is 16 amino acids long.